This passage covers 19 T cell receptor beta chains from one sample sequenced in a study of siplizumab effects on memory and regulatory T cells. The data were produced by immunoSEQ multiplex PCR, yet TCRdb's version contains in-frame clones alone and is incomplete. The data show about 40,000 clones, more than 80% seen once. Source material: naive CD4+ T cells sorted from blood. These receptors were collected from a human donor in good health.

The chain is built from TRBV7-2 and TRBJ2-7; D is unclear. CDR1 and CDR2 from the germline V gene are SGHTA and FQGNSA. The CDR3 contains 12 residues. Trimming cost V 3 bases and J 6 bases, with 9 bases left between them. CDR3 sequence (DNA): TGTGCCAGCAGCTTCTTGGGGATCGAGCAGTACTTC. As protein: CASSFLGIEQYF.

The chain uses TRBV11-2 and TRBJ2-1; 12 bases match TRBD2. The CDR3 extends over 17 amino acids. The V and J ends lost 1 base and 7 bases, in that order; junction bases with no gene match: 8. The germline V gene has CDR1 SGHAT and CDR2 FQNNGV. The CDR3 here is CASSLVPGLAGRNEQFF. In DNA, the CDR3 is TGTGCCAGCAGCTTAGTCCCGGGACTAGCGGGCCGTAATGAGCAGTTCTTC.

The chain is built from TRBV6-6 and TRBJ2-5; 7 nucleotides line up with TRBD1. The J call may be mistaken, given a closer DNA end match to TRBJ2-7. Germline V gene lookup returns CDR1 MNHNY and CDR2 SVGAGI (reference sequence). The CDR3 is made up of 14 amino acids. CDR3 nucleotides: TGTGCCAGCAGGCAGACAGGGACGGCCTACGAGCAGTACTTC. Translated, it gives CASRQTGTAYEQYF.

The J gene is TRBJ1-1, the V gene TRBV5-1; no firm D call. The length of the CDR3 is 14 residues. Trimming removed 1 base from V and 1 base from J, with 8 bases in between. The V gene's germline CDR1 is SGHRS and CDR2 YFSETQ. The CDR3 here is CASSLRGENTEAFF. The CDR3 DNA follows: TGCGCCAGCAGCTTGCGGGGAGAGAACACTGAAGCTTTCTTT.

The rearrangement uses TRBV19 and TRBJ2-5; D not certain. The germline gives CDR1 LNHDA, CDR2 SQIVND (reference sequence). There are 13 residues in the CDR3. The ends were cut back, 3 bases at V and 3 bases at J, with 8 bases in the middle. The CDR3 coding sequence is TGTGCCAGTAGTATCCGGGCCAAAGAGACCCAGTACTTC. Translated: CASSIRAKETQYF.

The rearrangement joins TRBV9 to TRBJ1-5; D call uncertain. CDR1 SGDLS and CDR2 YYNGEE come from the germline V gene. The CDR3 totals 15 residues. Trimming cost V 2 bases and J 2 bases, with 11 bases left between them. CDR3 region: CASSVDPQGNQPQHF. For the CDR3, the DNA is TGTGCCAGCAGCGTCGACCCGCAGGGCAATCAGCCCCAGCATTTT.

The V and J genes are TRBV5-1 and TRBJ2-2; 7 nucleotides agree with TRBD2. The trim removed 0 bases at V and 4 bases at J, leaving 6 bases unmatched. The CDR3 length is 16 residues. Germline CDR1 reads SGHRS; CDR2 reads YFSETQ. The CDR3 here is CASSLEGAGATGELFF. CDR3 sequence (DNA): TGCGCCAGCAGCTTGGAGGGCGCGGGAGCCACCGGGGAGCTGTTTTTT.

V is TRBV19 and J is TRBJ2-3; D remains ambiguous. In germline, CDR1 is LNHDA, CDR2 SQIVND (reference sequence). CDR3 length: 15 residues. Trimming cost V 6 bases and J 2 bases, with 15 bases left between them. CDR3 loop: CASSPLAVLTDTQYF. CDR3 nucleotides: TGTGCCAGTAGCCCGCTGGCGGTCCTCACAGATACGCAGTATTTT.

The chain uses TRBV11-3 and TRBJ2-1; a weak D match, TRBD1 (5 bases). V was shortened by 0 bases and J by 4 bases, with 10 bases between the two germline ends. The CDR3 runs 15 residues. Per germline, CDR1 SGHNT and CDR2 YENEEA. CDR3 bases: TGTGCCAGCAGCTTAGAAGCGACAGTTTACAATGAGCAGTTCTTC. It translates to CASSLEATVYNEQFF.

CDR3 sequence reads: CASDPGLGFNTGELFF. The CDR3 nucleotides read TGCGCCAGCGACCCGGGACTAGGTTTTAACACCGGGGAGCTGTTTTTT. The genes are TRBV5-1 and TRBJ2-2, with 8 bases identical to TRBD2. In germline, CDR1 is SGHRS, CDR2 YFSETQ. The CDR3 has 16 residues. V shed 7 bases, J shed 2 bases, and the junction held 10 bases outside the gene matches.

In this sample, this clone turned up a few times. The chain has TRBV27 and TRBJ1-1; D ambiguous. The CDR3 runs to 11 residues. Germline assignment: CDR1 MNHEY and CDR2 SMNVEV (reference sequence). The V end was cut by 4 bases, the J end by 8 bases, with 8 bases between. CDR3 sequence reads: CASSSLGEAFF. CDR3 in DNA: TGTGCCAGCAGTTCGTTGGGGGAAGCTTTCTTT.

The gene calls are TRBV2 and TRBJ1-6, with D possibly being TRBD1 (6 bases). The CDR3 is 16 residues long. The V gene lost 4 bases and the J gene lost 0 bases, with 10 bases spanning the gap. Germline CDR1 and CDR2: SNHLY and FYNNEI. CDR3 sequence reads: CASSGRGSSYNSPLHF. The CDR3, as DNA: TGTGCCAGCAGTGGGAGGGGGAGCTCCTATAATTCACCCCTCCACTTT.

This clone turned up a few times. The chain employs TRBV10-3 and TRBJ1-1; D gene unclear. Trimming removed 4 bases from V and 1 base from J, with 7 bases in between. This CDR3 region has 13 residues. CDR1 is ENHRY, CDR2 SYGVKD, per germline. The CDR3 DNA follows: TGTGCCATCAGTGTATCAGGGAACACTGAAGCTTTCTTT. Amino acid sequence: CAISVSGNTEAFF.

V usage is TRBV6-5 and J usage is TRBJ1-2; 7 bases are a match to TRBD1. From germline, CDR1 is MNHEY and CDR2 SVGAGI. The J segment lost 10 bases and the V segment lost 10 bases, leaving 18 bases of the junction unmatched. The CDR3 totals 14 residues. CDR3: CATHADRVVADYTF. CDR3 DNA: TGTGCCACCCACGCTGACAGGGTTGTTGCAGACTACACCTTC.

V is TRBV9 and J is TRBJ2-1; D gene uncertain. The CDR3 is 15 amino acids. The V and J ends lost 0 bases and 0 bases respectively, with 7 bases between them. CDR1 and CDR2 (germline): SGDLS, YYNGEE. DNA of the CDR3: TGTGCCAGCAGCGTAGCTCCGAGCTCCTACAATGAGCAGTTCTTC. Amino acids: CASSVAPSSYNEQFF.

This clone was picked up one time. The chain has TRBV2 and TRBJ2-7; D unclear. The length of the CDR3 is 13 residues. Trimming left V 7 bases short and J 5 bases short, with 15 bases between. The V gene's germline CDR1 is SNHLY and CDR2 FYNNEI. This chain's CDR3 is CASTGQVPNEQYF. The CDR3 bases are TGTGCCAGCACCGGGCAGGTCCCTAACGAGCAGTACTTC. Looking up the rest from reference TRBV2 and TRBJ2-7 gives the full variable domain: EPEVTQTPSHQVTQMGQEVILRCVPISNHLYFYWYRQILGQKVEFLVSFYNNEISEKSEIFDDQFSVERPDGSNFTLKIRSTKLEDSAMYFCASTGQVPNEQYFGPGTRLTVT.

CDR3 region: CASSNVGTGGEKLFF. CDR3 nucleotide sequence: TGTGCCAGCAGTAACGTAGGGACAGGGGGTGAAAAACTGTTTTTT. This rearrangement joins TRBV6-5 to TRBJ1-4, with 11 positions matching TRBD1. CDR1 is MNHEY and CDR2 is SVGAGI in the germline V gene. CDR3 length: 15 residues. After removal of 5 bases from V and 7 bases from J, the junction contained 6 bases not matched to a gene.

The V call is TRBV9, the J call TRBJ2-3, with 8 bases matching TRBD2. This CDR3 comprises 15 residues. V shed 4 bases and J 5 bases; nucleotides not matched to a gene: 9. Germline V CDR1 and CDR2: SGDLS, YYNGEE. The DNA for the CDR3 is TGTGCCAGCAGCTTGAGCGGGAGTCGAGGAGATACGCAGTATTTT. It codes for CASSLSGSRGDTQYF.

The V and J genes are TRBV19 and TRBJ1-3; 8 nucleotides line up with TRBD1. There are 15 residues in the CDR3. The V gene's germline CDR1 is LNHDA and CDR2 SQIVND (reference sequence). V lost 5 bases to trimming and J lost 4 bases; unmatched junction nucleotides: 7. The DNA of the CDR3 is TGTGCCAGTAGTGGGGGACAGGCATACGGAAACACCATATATTTT. Its protein is CASSGGQAYGNTIYF. Based on the CDR3 plus reference TRBV19 and TRBJ1-3, the full variable domain is DGGITQSPKYLFRKEGQNVTLSCEQNLNHDAMYWYRQDPGQGLRLIYYSQIVNDFQKGDIAEGYSVSREKKESFPLTVTSAQKNPTAFYLCASSGGQAYGNTIYFGEGSWLTVV.